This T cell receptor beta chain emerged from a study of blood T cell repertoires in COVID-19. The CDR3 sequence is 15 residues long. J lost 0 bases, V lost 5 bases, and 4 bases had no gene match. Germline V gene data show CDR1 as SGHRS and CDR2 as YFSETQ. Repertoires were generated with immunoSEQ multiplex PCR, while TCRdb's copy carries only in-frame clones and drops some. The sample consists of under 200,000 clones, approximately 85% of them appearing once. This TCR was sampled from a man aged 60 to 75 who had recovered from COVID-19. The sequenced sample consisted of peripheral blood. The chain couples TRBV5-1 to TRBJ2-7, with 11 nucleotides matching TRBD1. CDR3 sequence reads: CASREGTGGSYEQYF. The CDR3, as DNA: TGCGCCAGCAGGGAGGGGACAGGGGGCTCCTACGAGCAGTACTTC.